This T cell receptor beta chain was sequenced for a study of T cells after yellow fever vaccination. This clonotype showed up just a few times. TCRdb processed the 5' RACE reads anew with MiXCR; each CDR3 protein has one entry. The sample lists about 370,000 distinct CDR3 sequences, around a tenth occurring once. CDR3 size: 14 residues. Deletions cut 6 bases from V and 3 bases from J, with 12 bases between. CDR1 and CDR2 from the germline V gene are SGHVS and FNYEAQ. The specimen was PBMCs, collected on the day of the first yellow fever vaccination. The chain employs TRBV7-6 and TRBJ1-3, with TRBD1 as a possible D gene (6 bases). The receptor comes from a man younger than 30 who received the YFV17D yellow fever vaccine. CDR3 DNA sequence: TGTGCCAGCAGTCCGGGGGCGGATGGAAACACCATATATTTT. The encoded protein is CASSPGADGNTIYF.